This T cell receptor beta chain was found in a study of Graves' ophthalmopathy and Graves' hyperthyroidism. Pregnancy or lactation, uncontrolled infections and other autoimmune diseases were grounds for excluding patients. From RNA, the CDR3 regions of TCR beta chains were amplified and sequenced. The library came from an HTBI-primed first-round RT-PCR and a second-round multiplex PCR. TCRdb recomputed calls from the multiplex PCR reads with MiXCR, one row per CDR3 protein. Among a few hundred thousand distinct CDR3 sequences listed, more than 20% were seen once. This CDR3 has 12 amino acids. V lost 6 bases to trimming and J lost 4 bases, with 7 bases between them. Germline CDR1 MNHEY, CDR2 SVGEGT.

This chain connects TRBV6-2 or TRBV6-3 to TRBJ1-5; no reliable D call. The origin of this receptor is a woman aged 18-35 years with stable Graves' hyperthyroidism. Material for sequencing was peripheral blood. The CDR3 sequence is CASRRPNQPQHF. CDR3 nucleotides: TGTGCCAGCAGGCGACCGAATCAGCCCCAGCATTTT.